The entry below describes one T cell receptor beta chain. Its specific antigen is unknown. The record has no base qualities; no much larger clone is one base away. In Seattle, one collaborating source enrolled patients while the infection was active and tracked those patients longitudinally over the course of disease. Collaborating institutions collected whole blood in K2EDTA tubes following their own protocols. For TCRbeta analysis, collaborators shipped samples in one of three forms: frozen whole blood, isolated PBMCs, or DNA extracted from either of those sample types. According to the germline V gene, CDR1 reads SGDLS and CDR2 reads YYNGEE. Including cysteine and phenylalanine, the CDR3 has 14 amino acids. Only the CDR3 region is kept as DNA, spanning 42 bases read in frame from base 1. V drops 4 bases and J drops 7 bases, leaving 12 bases in between. The sample comes from a study of blood T cell repertoires in COVID-19 (dated by TCRdb to about 2020). With regard to the full study: Collaborator samples came from the United States, Italy and Spain and covered acute and convalescent phases of COVID-19. The material from the prospective study consisted of cDNA or gDNA derived from T cells, B-cell-depleted T cells, or PBMCs. The dataset comprised deeply sampled blood TCRbeta repertoires from subjects exposed to, actively infected with, or recovered from COVID-19. The repertoires were released in a freely available public database meant as a resource for research on the immune response to SARS-CoV-2. Samples were obtained from the ongoing ImmuneRACE study (first 160 participants) and from over 1,000 subjects provided by 6 global collaborators. Nearly every sample came with metadata listing a de-identified subject ID, COVID-19 status, age in years and sex. Where available, HLA class I and class II types were obtained from metadata supplied by the sample provider rather than from assay-based typing. Points the paper makes about the study in general: How much clinical and demographic metadata was included differed by source and by participant, and the metadata was provided uncurated.

TCRbeta CDR3 regions were amplified from genomic DNA using the immunoSEQ Assay, a bias-controlled multiplex PCR. Turning to the authors' computational methods: Nucleated cell counts per sample were estimated from amplification of reference gene primers within the assay. Sequence reads were collapsed and filtered to measure the absolute abundance of every unique TCRbeta CDR3 rearrangement. Productive Simpson clonality was computed per sample as the square root of Simpson's diversity index over productive rearrangements. In its TCRdb copy, this immuneACCESS table keeps in-frame sequences only and misses some clones. Where compared with another copy, unresolved V genes explain less than half of these, and the others have no known cause. The DNA gave D and trimming, while V, J and clone size come from that table. The table for this sample lists around 470,000 clones; roughly nine tenths of them were counted only once. The ten largest make up roughly 0.84% of the sample.

The sequence links TRBV9 to TRBJ1-6; the D segment could be TRBD1, given 5 matching bases. The sequence came from a man aged 18-30 years with COVID-19, enrolled during active disease. The sequencing input was peripheral blood. The sequenced DNA is TGTGCCAGCAGCCCAGGATCAGGGAATTCACCCCTCCACTTT. It specifies CASSPGSGNSPLHF.